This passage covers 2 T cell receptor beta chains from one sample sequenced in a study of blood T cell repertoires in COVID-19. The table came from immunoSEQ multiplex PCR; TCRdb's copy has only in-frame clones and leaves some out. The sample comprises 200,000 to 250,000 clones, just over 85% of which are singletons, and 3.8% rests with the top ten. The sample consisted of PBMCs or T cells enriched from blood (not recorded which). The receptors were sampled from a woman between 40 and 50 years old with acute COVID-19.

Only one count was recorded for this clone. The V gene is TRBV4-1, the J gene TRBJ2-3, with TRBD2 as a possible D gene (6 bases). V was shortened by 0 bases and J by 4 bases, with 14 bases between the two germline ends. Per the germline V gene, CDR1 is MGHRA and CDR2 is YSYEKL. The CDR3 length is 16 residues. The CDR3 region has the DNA TGCGCCAGCAGCCAAGATAGGGCTAGCGTCGCAGATACGCAGTATTTT. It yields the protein CASSQDRASVADTQYF.

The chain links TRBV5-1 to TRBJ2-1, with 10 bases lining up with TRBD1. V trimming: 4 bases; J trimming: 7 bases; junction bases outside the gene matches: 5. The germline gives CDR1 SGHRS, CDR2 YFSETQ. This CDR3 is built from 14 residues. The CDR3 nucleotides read TGCGCCAGCAGCCCGGGACAGGGGCGAAATGAGCAGTTCTTC. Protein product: CASSPGQGRNEQFF.